This entry lists 27 T cell receptor beta chains sequenced from one sample in a study of identical twins. From the 5' RACE reads, TCRdb called clonotypes with MiXCR, one entry per CDR3 protein. The sample has 350,000 to 450,000 distinct CDR3 sequences; less than 20% are singletons. Sequences were obtained from naive T cells sorted from blood. The origin of the receptors is a man between 45 and 60 years old in good health.

V is TRBV2 and J is TRBJ2-5; D may be TRBD1 (6 bases). The CDR3 extends over 17 amino acids. V lost 2 bases to trimming and J lost 0 bases, with 16 bases between them. Germline values: CDR1 SNHLY, CDR2 FYNNEI. For the CDR3, the DNA is TGTGCCAGCAGTGAATACAGGGATACTACCTACCAAGAGACCCAGTACTTC. It encodes CASSEYRDTTYQETQYF.

This clonotype was seen a handful of times. The chain has TRBV19 and TRBJ2-1; 10 bases are a match to TRBD2. Germline V gene sequence: CDR1 LNHDA, CDR2 SQIVND (reference sequence). The trim removed 1 base at V and 3 bases at J, leaving 3 bases unmatched. The CDR3 contains 16 residues. As DNA, the CDR3 is TGTGCCAGTAGTATAGGAGCGGGAGGGGACTACAATGAGCAGTTCTTC. Its protein product is CASSIGAGGDYNEQFF.

The CDR3 reads CASSQDGLAGYNEQFF. CDR3 DNA: TGCGCCAGCAGCCAAGATGGACTAGCGGGTTACAATGAGCAGTTCTTC. The gene calls are TRBV4-3 and TRBJ2-1; the match to TRBD2 covers 11 bases. In germline, CDR1 is LGHNA, CDR2 YSLEER. With 0 bases clipped from V and 4 bases from J, the junction kept 2 bases outside the gene matches. There are 16 residues in the CDR3.

This clonotype has a count of ten or more. This sequence joins TRBV27 and TRBJ1-4; 7 positions agree with TRBD1. The V and J ends lost 6 bases and 7 bases, in that order; junction bases with no gene match: 11. CDR3 length equals 15 residues. Germline V lookup: CDR1 MNHEY, CDR2 SMNVEV (reference sequence). The DNA for the CDR3 is TGTGCCAGCAGCTACAACTACAGGGGAAGTGAAAAACTGTTTTTT. Translation gives CASSYNYRGSEKLFF.

There are many counts of this clonotype. The CDR3 is CASSQSGSTPNTEAFF. For the CDR3, the DNA is TGTGCCAGCAGCCAATCGGGTTCAACGCCGAACACTGAAGCTTTCTTT. The chain joins TRBV4-2 to TRBJ1-1; D is undetermined. The CDR3 has 16 residues. In germline, CDR1 is LGHNA, CDR2 YNFKEQ. The ends were cut back, 2 bases at V and 1 base at J, with 14 bases in the middle.

The chain carries TRBV19 and TRBJ2-7; either TRBD1 or TRBD2 may fit D (5 bases each). CDR3 length: 16 amino acids. The germline V gene has CDR1 LNHDA and CDR2 SQIVND (reference sequence). Trimming pared 3 bases from V and 2 bases from J, leaving 17 bases between. The CDR3 nucleotides read TGTGCCAGTAGTATTTTTGGGGGAAACCTCCCCTACGAGCAGTACTTC. Protein sequence: CASSIFGGNLPYEQYF.

This clonotype appeared a few times. This chain joins TRBV28 and TRBJ1-5; D is uncertain. V was cut by 6 bases and J by 4 bases, with 10 bases left in between. CDR3 size: 13 residues. CDR1 and CDR2 from the germline V gene are MDHEN and SYDVKM. CDR3 in DNA: TGTGCCAGCAGCGTCAATTGGAATCAGCCCCAGCATTTT. It codes for CASSVNWNQPQHF.

Many counts were recorded for this clonotype. The chain links TRBV20-1 to TRBJ2-1; D perhaps matches TRBD1 (6 bases). Germline V gene sequence: CDR1 DFQATT, CDR2 SNEGSKA (reference sequence). The CDR3 contains 13 residues. V lost 6 bases to trimming and J lost 7 bases, with 16 bases between them. CDR3 DNA sequence: TGCAGTGCCGAGAAACAGGGTCGGAATGAGCAGTTCTTC. Protein product: CSAEKQGRNEQFF.

The table lists this clonotype with a count of one. The chain carries TRBV4-1 and TRBJ2-5, with unresolved D. CDR3 length: 14 residues. Germline V gene lookup returns CDR1 MGHRA and CDR2 YSYEKL. V was trimmed by 2 bases and J by 4 bases, leaving 11 bases between them. The CDR3 region has the DNA TGCGCCAGCAGCCAACTTTCGCCACGAGAGACCCAGTACTTC. It codes for CASSQLSPRETQYF.

V and J are TRBV24-1 and TRBJ2-7; D may be TRBD1 (6 bases). Germline V gene data show CDR1 as KGHDR and CDR2 as SFDVKD. Trimming left V 4 bases short and J 4 bases short, with 10 bases between. The CDR3 sequence is 13 residues long. As DNA, the CDR3 is TGTGCCACCAGTGACCCGGACAGTTACGAGCAGTACTTC. As protein: CATSDPDSYEQYF.

The rearrangement uses TRBV27 and TRBJ1-5; unclear D gene. The CDR3 has 15 amino acids. Germline-derived CDR1 and CDR2 are MNHEY and SMNVEV (reference sequence). The germline V and J ends were trimmed by 1 base and 2 bases, with 9 bases remaining between them. The CDR3 loop reads CASSLWVGGNQPQHF. The CDR3 bases are TGTGCCAGCAGTTTATGGGTCGGTGGCAATCAGCCCCAGCATTTT.

This clonotype was seen only a few times. V is TRBV5-1 and J is TRBJ1-5, with D uncertain. The V gene lost 3 bases and the J gene lost 0 bases, with 4 bases spanning the gap. CDR1 is SGHRS and CDR2 is YFSETQ in the germline V gene. The CDR3 contains 13 residues. Here the CDR3 reads CASSYSSNQPQHF. The CDR3 nucleotides are TGCGCCAGCAGCTACAGTAGCAATCAGCCCCAGCATTTT.

This clonotype was detected a few times. This chain joins TRBV11-2 and TRBJ1-4, with D hard to call. V lost 1 base to trimming and J lost 2 bases, with 8 bases between them. There are 15 residues in the CDR3. Germline V gene lookup returns CDR1 SGHAT and CDR2 FQNNGV. CDR3 loop: CASSLAGFTNEKLFF. The CDR3 nucleotides are TGTGCCAGCAGCTTAGCAGGCTTTACTAATGAAAAACTGTTTTTT.

This clonotype has just one count. The chain uses TRBV10-3 and TRBJ2-2, with TRBD1 identical over 11 bases. Germline V gene data show CDR1 as ENHRY and CDR2 as SYGVKD. With V trimmed by 6 bases and J by 6 bases, 9 bases remained unmatched. The CDR3 runs to 16 residues. The CDR3 spells CAISATGTGGPGELFF. Here the CDR3 DNA reads TGTGCCATCAGCGCAACGGGGACAGGGGGTCCCGGGGAGCTGTTTTTT.

This clonotype was seen at least ten times. The chain is built from TRBV6-5 and TRBJ2-5; the match to TRBD2 covers 10 bases. Trimming removed 0 bases from V and 4 bases from J; junction bases left unmatched: 5. The CDR3 loop spans 16 amino acids. Germline V gene lookup returns CDR1 MNHEY and CDR2 SVGAGI. The CDR3 spells CASSYSASGGGETQYF. The DNA of the CDR3 is TGTGCCAGCAGTTACTCCGCCAGCGGGGGGGGAGAGACCCAGTACTTC.

This clonotype has ten or more counts. The junction and the germline gene differ at one end; a read error may be behind it. The genes are TRBV5-6 and TRBJ1-6; D gene unclear. Germline lookup yields CDR1 SGHDT and CDR2 YYEEEE. The CDR3 loop spans 15 amino acids. CDR3 amino acids: CASSLEPGHGSALHF. DNA of the CDR3: TGTGCCAGCAGCTTGGAACCAGGTCACGGTTCAGCCCTCCACTTT. The full variable domain, its missing parts supplied by reference TRBV5-6 and TRBJ1-6, is DAGVTQSPTHLIKTRGQQVTLRCSPKSGHDTVSWYQQALGQGPQFIFQYYEEEERQRGNFPDRFSGHQFPNYSSELNVNALLLGDSALYLCASSLEPGHGSALHFGNGTRLTVT.

This clonotype was counted a few times. This chain links TRBV6-5 with TRBJ1-2, with D uncertain. With 0 bases removed from V and 0 bases from J, the gap between germline ends came to 8 bases. CDR3 size: 15 residues. Germline CDR1 reads MNHEY; CDR2 reads SVGAGI. The CDR3 DNA follows: TGTGCCAGCAGTTACTCAGGGCTAGCTAACTATGGCTACACCTTC. This gives the protein CASSYSGLANYGYTF.

The J gene is TRBJ2-3, the V gene TRBV30; possibly TRBD1 or TRBD2 for D (5 bases each). V shed 2 bases and J shed 0 bases, with 9 bases lying between them. The CDR3 covers 14 residues. CDR1 and CDR2 (germline): GTSNPN, SVGIG (reference sequence). CDR3 coding DNA: TGTGCCTGGAGTACGGGACCTAGCACAGATACGCAGTATTTT. The encoded protein is CAWSTGPSTDTQYF.

The V call is TRBV20-1, the J call TRBJ2-7; 7 bases match TRBD2. Germline assignment: CDR1 DFQATT and CDR2 SNEGSKA (reference sequence). J lost 2 bases, V lost 5 bases, and 15 bases had no gene match. This CDR3 contains 16 residues. The CDR3 DNA follows: TGCAGTGCTCAATCCGGGACTACCCGTTTTCCCTACGAGCAGTACTTC. Its translation is CSAQSGTTRFPYEQYF.

The table lists this clonotype with many counts. The chain is built from TRBV5-1 and TRBJ2-6; no clear D. V lost 4 bases, J lost 1 base, and 6 bases lay in between. This CDR3 region has 14 residues. The V gene's germline CDR1 is SGHRS and CDR2 YFSETQ. CDR3 bases: TGCGCCAGCAGCCTTGAATCTGGGGCCAACGTCCTGACTTTC. This translates into CASSLESGANVLTF.

The chain has TRBV4-3 and TRBJ2-7, with 7 bases aligning to TRBD1. The germline gives CDR1 LGHNA, CDR2 YSLEER. V lost 0 bases, J lost 4 bases, and 3 bases stayed unmatched. This CDR3 has 14 amino acids. CDR3 region: CASSQEQGRYEQYF. The CDR3 DNA is TGCGCCAGCAGCCAAGAACAGGGGAGATACGAGCAGTACTTC.

Only a few counts were recorded for this clonotype. The chain joins TRBV12-3 or TRBV12-4 to TRBJ1-2, with a tentative D call TRBD1 (5 bases). Trimming stripped 4 bases from V and 5 bases from J, with 8 bases between. The CDR3 runs 12 residues. The DNA for the CDR3 is TGTGCCAGCAGTTCGACAGTTTATGGCTACACCTTC. It is translated as CASSSTVYGYTF.

In its sample, this clonotype was seen a few times. V gene TRBV7-9 combines with J gene TRBJ2-5; the D gene is possibly TRBD2 (6 bases). Germline CDR1 SEHNR, CDR2 FQNEAQ (reference sequence). This CDR3 is built from 15 residues. V lost 5 bases to trimming and J lost 0 bases, with 13 bases between them. The DNA for the CDR3 is TGTGCCAGCAGCCAGAGGGAGGCGTACCAAGAGACCCAGTACTTC. It yields the protein CASSQREAYQETQYF. The complete variable domain, with remaining parts taken from reference TRBV7-9 and TRBJ2-5, reads DTGVSQNPRHKITKRGQNVTFRCDPISEHNRLYWYRQTLGQGPEFLTYFQNEAQLEKSRLLSDRFSAERPKGSFSTLEIQRTEQGDSAMYLCASSQREAYQETQYFGPGTRLLVL.

The chain joins TRBV27 to TRBJ2-4; TRBD1 agrees at 8 bases. Germline trimming cut 5 bases from V and 3 bases from J; bases unmatched to any gene: 6. Germline V gene data show CDR1 as MNHEY and CDR2 as SMNVEV (reference sequence). The CDR3 loop spans 15 amino acids. DNA of the CDR3: TGTGCCAGCAGTATCGGACAGGGTGGCAAAAACATTCAGTACTTC. Its translation is CASSIGQGGKNIQYF.

This clonotype has at least ten counts. The J gene is TRBJ2-4, the V gene TRBV29-1; D possibly corresponds to TRBD1 (6 bases). Trimming took 3 bases from V and 5 from J, leaving 11 bases between them. The CDR3 sequence is 13 residues long. CDR1 SQVTM and CDR2 ANQGSEA come from the germline V gene. CDR3 amino acids: CSVERGMENIQYF. The CDR3 nucleotides read TGCAGCGTTGAGAGGGGGATGGAAAACATTCAGTACTTC.

Ten or more counts support this clonotype. The chain employs TRBV5-1 and TRBJ2-4; the D is unclear. V lost 1 base to trimming and J lost 5 bases, with 13 bases between them. Germline-derived CDR1 and CDR2 are SGHRS and YFSETQ. CDR3 size: 15 residues. CDR3 amino acids: CASSLSPDGQNIQYF. The DNA for the CDR3 is TGCGCCAGCAGCTTGTCCCCCGATGGACAAAACATTCAGTACTTC.

At least ten counts were recorded for this clonotype. The genes are TRBV6-5 and TRBJ2-7; 13 positions agree with TRBD2. V was pared by 4 bases and J by 1 base, with 1 base of the junction left unmatched. The germline V gene encodes CDR1 MNHEY and CDR2 SVGAGI. The CDR3 length is 15 residues. The CDR3, as DNA: TGTGCCAGCAGTTGGGGACTAGCGGGGTCCTACGAGCAGTACTTC. Translating gives CASSWGLAGSYEQYF.